This TCR beta chain came from a study of PD-1 blockade in classical Hodgkin lymphoma (dated by TCRdb to 2018 to 2020). In the study overall: Nivolumab dosing was 3 mg/kg intravenously every 2 weeks, continuing until either disease progression or unacceptable toxicity. A peripheral blood immune signature of response to PD-1 blockade in classical Hodgkin lymphoma was defined using TCR beta sequencing and CyTOF. What the study reported, not specific to this receptor: A significant rise by C4D1 was seen in CD4+ but not CD8+ TCR diversity (p=0.0027 vs p=0.16), with the rise being most apparent in complete responders (p=0.02). Lower diversity was seen in patients whose nivolumab began less than 1 year after ASCT, and these patients were left out of later analyses so that immune reconstitution would not confound the results. The study was restricted to a single clinical trial cohort, and the causes of repertoire differences, possibly disease activity or prior therapy, were left undefined. Baseline TCR diversity was reported as lower in newly diagnosed patients than in healthy donors, and lower still in relapsed/refractory patients. Trial patients achieving complete response had baseline diversity similar to newly diagnosed patients, whereas partial responders and progressors had significantly lower diversity.

The sample's time point label, decoded: cycle 1 day 1 (C1D1), immediately before nivolumab initiation. All trial patients had relapsed after autologous stem cell transplantation, with cohorts A, B and C differing in prior brentuximab vedotin exposure. The trial cohort was composed of about 54 patients with relapsed/refractory classical Hodgkin lymphoma, for whom complete response, partial response or progressive disease was recorded as best overall response. Trial patients were treated with single-agent nivolumab in the multi-cohort phase II CheckMate 205 trial. Best overall response was determined by an independent review committee according to the 2007 International Working Group response criteria. Trial PBMCs were obtained immediately prior to nivolumab initiation (C1D1) and on therapy at cycle 2 day 1 and cycle 4 day 1. Peripheral blood was collected in 8 mL Vacutainer Cell Preparation Tubes, from which PBMCs were isolated by centrifugation and then cryopreserved.

At the junction V is shortened by 0 bases and J by 6 bases; bases outside the gene matches: 2. The germline V gene sets CDR1 to SNHLY and CDR2 to FYNNEI. Spanning cysteine to phenylalanine, the CDR3 consists of 15 amino acids. Solely the CDR3 DNA is kept, with 45 bases framed from the first base. Genomic DNA was isolated using the Qiagen DNeasy kit from unsorted PBMCs as well as from negatively selected CD4+ and CD8+ fractions. TCR beta CDR3 regions were amplified by immunoSEQ multiplex PCR using primers annealing to V and J segments. Amplification bias was minimized using a synthetic immune receptor repertoire, and residual bias was removed computationally after sequencing. The paper's processing steps were these. Custom Python scripts were used to quantify repertoire diversity as the Shannon entropy index. The unsorted, CD4+ and CD8+ repertoires were each analyzed separately, with the exception of combined analyses, where CD4+ and CD8+ sequences were merged in silico. Clonal expansion was defined as at least a 2-fold frequency increase after treatment relative to C1D1, with a pseudocount of 0.5 for undetected baseline clones. Clones with 0 or 1 copy at C1D1 were classified as singleton clones, and clones with 2 or more copies were classified as non-singleton clones. Clones expanded in unsorted samples were annotated as CD4+, CD8+ or unknown by matching protein sequences in sorted samples from the same patient. Wilcoxon tests on paired samples were used to test diversity changes from C1D1 to C4D1. The table comes from immuneACCESS by way of TCRdb, which keeps in-frame sequences with V and J called. Part of the clones is missing from these tables; in studies checked, under half for an unresolved V gene and the rest for unknown reasons. V and J calls and clone size are those listed in that table; D and trimming were worked out from the DNA. In all, the sample holds some 13,000 clones, and less than 90% of those were seen once. 25% to 30% of the sample is taken by the ten largest.

Only one count was recorded for this clone. Its antigen specificity is not known. Nothing much larger sits one base from this clone, and base qualities are not available. The sequence came from a human donor with classical Hodgkin lymphoma. The material sequenced was peripheral blood mononuclear cells (PBMCs), taken at baseline. Rearrangement joined TRBV2 to TRBJ2-2, with 9 middle bases fitting TRBD1. The CDR3 sequence is CASSEAGQGSGELFF. The nucleotide sequence reads as follows: TGTGCCAGCAGTGAAGCGGGACAGGGCTCCGGGGAGCTGTTTTTT.